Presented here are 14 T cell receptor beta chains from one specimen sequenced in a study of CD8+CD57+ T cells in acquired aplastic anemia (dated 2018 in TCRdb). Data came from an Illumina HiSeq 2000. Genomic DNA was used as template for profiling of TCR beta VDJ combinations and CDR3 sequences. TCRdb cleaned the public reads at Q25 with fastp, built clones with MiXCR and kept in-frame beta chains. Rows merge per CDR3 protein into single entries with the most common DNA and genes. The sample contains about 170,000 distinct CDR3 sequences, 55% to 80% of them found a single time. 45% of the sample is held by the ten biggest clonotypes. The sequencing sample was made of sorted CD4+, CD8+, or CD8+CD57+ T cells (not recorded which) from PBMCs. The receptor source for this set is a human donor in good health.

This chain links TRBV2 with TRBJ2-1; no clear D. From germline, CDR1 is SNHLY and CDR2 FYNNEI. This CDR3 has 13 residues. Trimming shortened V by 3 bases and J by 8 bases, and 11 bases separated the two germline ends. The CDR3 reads CASSDLRLYEQFF. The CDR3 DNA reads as TGTGCCAGCAGTGATCTGAGATTGTATGAGCAGTTCTTC.

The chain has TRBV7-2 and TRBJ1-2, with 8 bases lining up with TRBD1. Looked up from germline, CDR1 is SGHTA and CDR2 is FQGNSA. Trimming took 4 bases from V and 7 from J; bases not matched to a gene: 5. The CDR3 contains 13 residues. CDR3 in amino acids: CASSSDREGGYTF. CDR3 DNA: TGTGCCAGCAGCTCGGACAGGGAGGGTGGCTACACCTTC.

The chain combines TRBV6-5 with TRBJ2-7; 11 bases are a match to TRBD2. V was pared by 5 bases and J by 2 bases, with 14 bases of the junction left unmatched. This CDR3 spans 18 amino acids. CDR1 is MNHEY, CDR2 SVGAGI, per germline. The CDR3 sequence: CASSPTRFLAGGTYEQYF. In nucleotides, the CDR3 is TGTGCCAGCAGTCCTACCCGCTTTTTAGCGGGAGGGACCTACGAGCAGTACTTC.

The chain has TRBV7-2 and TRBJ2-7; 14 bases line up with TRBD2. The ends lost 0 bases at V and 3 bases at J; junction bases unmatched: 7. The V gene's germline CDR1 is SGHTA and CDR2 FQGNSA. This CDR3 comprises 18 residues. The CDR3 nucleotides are TGTGCCAGCAGCTTAGCTGGAATCGGGACTAGCGGGAGCTACGAGCAGTACTTC. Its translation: CASSLAGIGTSGSYEQYF.

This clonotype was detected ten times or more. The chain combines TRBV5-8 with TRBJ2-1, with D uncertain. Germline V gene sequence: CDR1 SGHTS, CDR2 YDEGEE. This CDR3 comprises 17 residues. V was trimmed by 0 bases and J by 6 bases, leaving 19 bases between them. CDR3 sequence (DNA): TGTGCCAGCAGCTTGGTGTCGATTCGCCGGATTGGCAATGAGCAGTTCTTC. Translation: CASSLVSIRRIGNEQFF.

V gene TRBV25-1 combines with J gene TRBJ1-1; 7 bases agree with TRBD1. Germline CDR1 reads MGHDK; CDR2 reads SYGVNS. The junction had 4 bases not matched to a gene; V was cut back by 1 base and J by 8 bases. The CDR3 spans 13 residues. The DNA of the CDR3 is TGTGCCAGCAGTGAATTAGGGGGCGGGGAAGCTTTCTTT. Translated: CASSELGGGEAFF.

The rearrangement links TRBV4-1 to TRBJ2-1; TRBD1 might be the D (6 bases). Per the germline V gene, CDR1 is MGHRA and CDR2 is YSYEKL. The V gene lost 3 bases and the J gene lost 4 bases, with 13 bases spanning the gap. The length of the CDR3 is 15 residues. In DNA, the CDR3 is TGCGCCAGCAGCCATAGTTGGACAGTATACAATGAGCAGTTCTTC. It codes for CASSHSWTVYNEQFF.

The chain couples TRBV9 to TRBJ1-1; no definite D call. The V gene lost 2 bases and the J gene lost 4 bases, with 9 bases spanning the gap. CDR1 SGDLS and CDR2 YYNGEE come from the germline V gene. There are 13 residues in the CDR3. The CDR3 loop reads CASSVVGSTEAFF. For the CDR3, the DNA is TGTGCCAGCAGCGTCGTGGGGTCCACTGAAGCTTTCTTT.

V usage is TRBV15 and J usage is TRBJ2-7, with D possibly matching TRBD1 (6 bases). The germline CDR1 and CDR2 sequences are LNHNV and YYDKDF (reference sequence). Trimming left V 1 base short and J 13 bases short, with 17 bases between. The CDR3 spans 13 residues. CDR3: CATSRGVGARSYF. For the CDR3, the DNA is TGTGCCACCAGCAGAGGAGTGGGGGCTAGAAGTTACTTC.

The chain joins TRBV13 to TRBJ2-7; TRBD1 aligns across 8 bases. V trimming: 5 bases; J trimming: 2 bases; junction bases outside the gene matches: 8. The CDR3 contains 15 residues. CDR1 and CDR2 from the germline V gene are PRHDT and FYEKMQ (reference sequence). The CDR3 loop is CASSRSTGAAYEQYF. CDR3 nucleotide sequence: TGTGCCAGCAGCCGGTCGACAGGGGCGGCCTACGAGCAGTACTTC.

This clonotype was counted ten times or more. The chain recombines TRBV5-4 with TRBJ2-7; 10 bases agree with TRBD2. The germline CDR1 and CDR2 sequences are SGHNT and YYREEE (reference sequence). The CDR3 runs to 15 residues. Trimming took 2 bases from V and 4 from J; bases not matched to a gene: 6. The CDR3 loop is CASSFSSGSEYEQYF. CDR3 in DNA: TGTGCCAGCAGCTTCTCTAGCGGGAGTGAGTACGAGCAGTACTTC.

The CDR3 here is CATAVSNTGELFF. The DNA for the CDR3 is TGTGCCACCGCTGTATCGAACACCGGGGAGCTGTTTTTT. V gene TRBV24-1 combines with J gene TRBJ2-2; D uncertain. Trimming cost V 9 bases and J 0 bases, with 7 bases left between them. The CDR3 spans 13 residues. The germline V gene has CDR1 KGHDR and CDR2 SFDVKD.

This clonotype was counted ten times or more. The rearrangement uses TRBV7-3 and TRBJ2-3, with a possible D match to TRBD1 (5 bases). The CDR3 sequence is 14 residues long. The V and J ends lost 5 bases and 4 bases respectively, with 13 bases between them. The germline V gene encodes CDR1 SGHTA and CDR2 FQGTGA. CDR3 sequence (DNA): TGTGCCAGCAGCCCTTTTCAGGGTGCAGATACGCAGTATTTT. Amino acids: CASSPFQGADTQYF.

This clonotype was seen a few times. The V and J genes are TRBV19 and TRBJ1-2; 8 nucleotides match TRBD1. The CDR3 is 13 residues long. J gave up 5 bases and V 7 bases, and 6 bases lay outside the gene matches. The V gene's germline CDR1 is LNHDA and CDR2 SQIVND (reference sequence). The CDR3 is CASTRTGTYGYTF. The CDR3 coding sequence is TGTGCCAGTACCCGGACAGGGACGTATGGCTACACCTTC. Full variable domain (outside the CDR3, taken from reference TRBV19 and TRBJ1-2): DGGITQSPKYLFRKEGQNVTLSCEQNLNHDAMYWYRQDPGQGLRLIYYSQIVNDFQKGDIAEGYSVSREKKESFPLTVTSAQKNPTAFYLCASTRTGTYGYTFGSGTRLTVV.